A selection of T cell receptor beta chains follows, all from one sample in a study of STAT5B mutations in CD4+ large granular lymphocyte leukemia. Sequencing used immunoSEQ multiplex PCR; TCRdb keeps in-frame clones, though not all of them. This table holds 23,000 or so clones, around 72% found once. The material sequenced was CD4+ T cells from blood buffy coats. All receptors come from a human donor in good health. Both conserved end residues are part of each CDR3. D genes are given only for firm matches. Clone size, where shown, is once, few, many, or a class for clones that have expanded.

- | - | TRBJ1-1 | 14 | TRBV6-5 | TGTGCCAGCAGTTACTCGGGGGGGAACACTGAAGCTTTCTTT | CASSYSGGNTEAFF
- | - | TRBJ1-5 | 16 | TRBV21-1 | TGTGCCAGCAGCCCGGGACAGGGCGATAGCAATCAGCCCCAGCATTTT | CASSPGQGDSNQPQHF
- | - | TRBJ1-4 | 17 | TRBV18 | TGTGCCAGCTCACCACCGGCGGCCGGCAGGGGCCAGGAAAAACTGTTTTTT | CASSPPAAGRGQEKLFF
- | - | TRBJ1-3 | 19 | TRBV7-9 | TGTGCCAGCAGCTCCCTTAAACCGACAGGACCGTACTCTGGAAACACCATATATTTT | CASSSLKPTGPYSGNTIYF
- | - | TRBJ2-7 | 15 | TRBV5-5 | TGTGCCAGCAGCCGGAGGGACAGTCTTTCCTACGAGCAGTACTTC | CASSRRDSLSYEQYF
- | TRBD2 | TRBJ2-7 | 19 | TRBV4-1 | TGCGCCAGCAGCCGTGGACTAGCGGGGGGCCCAAAATCTTTTTACGAGCAGTACTTC | CASSRGLAGGPKSFYEQYF
- | - | TRBJ2-7 | 15 | TRBV7-2 | TGTGCCAGCAGCTTCCTCCAGGGGATCGGTTACGAGCAGTACTTC | CASSFLQGIGYEQYF
- | - | TRBJ1-2 | 14 | TRBV9 | TGTGCCAGCAGCGTAGGGCAGACCCCTGATGGCTACACCTTC | CASSVGQTPDGYTF
- | - | TRBJ2-7 | 13 | TRBV21-1 | TGTGCCAGCAGCAAAATCGTTCCCTACGAGCAGTACTTC | CASSKIVPYEQYF
- | - | TRBJ2-2 | 13 | TRBV28 | TGTGCCAGCATCGGACGCGTAACCGGGGAGCTGTTTTTT | CASIGRVTGELFF
few | TRBD2 | TRBJ2-7 | 16 | TRBV5-6 | TGTGCCAGCAGCTTAGTCGAGTGGGGGGGTTCCTACGAGCAGTACTTC | CASSLVEWGGSYEQYF
- | - | TRBJ1-5 | 17 | TRBV5-4 | TGTGCCAGCAGCTTGGGGGGAGGAGGGGGTAATAGTCAGCCCCAGCATTTT | CASSLGGGGGNSQPQHF
- | - | TRBJ1-1 | 14 | TRBV7-2 | TGTGCCAGCAGCTTAAATCGACGTTACACTGAAGCTTTCTTT | CASSLNRRYTEAFF
- | TRBD1 | TRBJ2-7 | 15 | TRBV11-3 | TGTGCCAGCAGCCGAACCGGGACAGGGATCTACGAGCAGTACTTC | CASSRTGTGIYEQYF
- | - | TRBJ1-1 | 16 | TRBV7-2 | TGTGCCAGCAGCTTAGTGGGGGATCTAGCAAGAGATGAAGCTTTCTTT | CASSLVGDLARDEAFF
- | TRBD1 | TRBJ1-1 | 17 | TRBV4-1 | TGCGCCAGCAGCCAAGACAGGGGGAGAGGGGCAAACACTGAAGCTTTCTTT | CASSQDRGRGANTEAFF
- | TRBD1 | TRBJ1-1 | 15 | TRBV4-2 | TGTGCCAGCAGCCAACTTAAACAGGGGAAGGCTGAAGCTTTCTTT | CASSQLKQGKAEAFF
- | - | TRBJ1-1 | 12 | TRBV6-5 | TGTGCCAGCAGTATGCTTGGAGGGAGAGCTTTCTTT | CASSMLGGRAFF
- | - | TRBJ2-7 | 14 | TRBV6-5 | TGTGCCAGCAGTTACACAAGGGTCTCCTACGAGCAGTACTTC | CASSYTRVSYEQYF
- | - | TRBJ1-5 | 15 | TRBV6-1 | TGTGCCAGCAGTGTGTCAGGACAGAACAATCAGCCCCAGCATTTT | CASSVSGQNNQPQHF
- | - | TRBJ1-1 | 15 | TRBV18 | TGTGCCAGCTCACCTAACGGAAACAGGGCCACTGAAGCTTTCTTT | CASSPNGNRATEAFF
few | TRBD1 | TRBJ1-1 | 16 | TRBV12-5 | TGTGCTAGTGGTTTGGCAACAGGGGGGGTGAACACTGAAGCTTTCTTT | CASGLATGGVNTEAFF
- | - | TRBJ1-4 | 14 | TRBV6-1 | TGTGCCAGCAGTGAGTCAGGGTTTAATGAAAAACTGTTTTTT | CASSESGFNEKLFF
- | - | TRBJ1-4 | 14 | TRBV28 | TGTGCCAGCAGTAGACAGGCAACTAATGAAAAACTGTTTTTT | CASSRQATNEKLFF
- | - | TRBJ2-3 | 15 | TRBV10-3 | TGTGCCATCAGTGAGTCGAGCCCTCTCCACGATACGCAGTATTTT | CAISESSPLHDTQYF
- | - | TRBJ2-3 | 16 | TRBV10-3 | TGTGCCATCAGTGAGTCGTGGGAACGGGGCACAGATACGCAGTATTTT | CAISESWERGTDTQYF
- | - | TRBJ1-2 | 13 | TRBV2 | TGTGCCAGCAGTTGGGGGGCCAACTATGGCTACACCTTC | CASSWGANYGYTF